This T cell receptor beta chain was identified during a study of control samples from healthy donors and cancer patients. Profiling relied on immunoSEQ multiplex PCR, and the TCRdb table lists in-frame clones only, not all of them. The sample has roughly 120,000 clones; about 95% are singletons. The CDR3 totals 16 residues. The V gene's germline CDR1 is MGHRA and CDR2 YSYEKL. The V and J ends lost 0 bases and 3 bases respectively, with 12 bases between them. V and J are TRBV4-1 and TRBJ1-5; TRBD1 might be the D (5 bases). This TCR was sampled from a young man in good health. The sample taken for sequencing was blood. CDR3 DNA: TGCGCCAGCAGCCAAGATTGGTTACAGGCCAATCAGCCCCAGCATTTT. Its translation is CASSQDWLQANQPQHF.